The rows below give T cell receptor beta chains drawn from one sample of a study of Ad26.COV2.S vaccination and SARS-CoV-2 variants. Sequencing used immunoSEQ multiplex PCR; TCRdb keeps in-frame clones, though not all of them. The table shows 450,000 to 550,000 clones, with about 88% occurring only once. Here the sequenced sample was peripheral blood, taken in a trial of Ad26.COV2.S vaccine versus placebo. The receptors derive from a person between 18 and 59 years old who received the Ad26.COV2.S COVID-19 vaccine or a placebo. The CDR3 runs from the conserved cysteine through the conserved F or W. The order of the fields is J gene, clone size, V gene, D gene, CDR3 DNA, CDR3 protein. The D gene is left open where the match is weak. Size is omitted from some rows. Given values are once, few, many or a class for expanded clones.

TRBJ1-3 | - | TRBV5-6 | - | TGTGCCAGCAGCTTCTGGACAGCCTGGGGCCGCTCTGGAAACACCATATATTTT | CASSFWTAWGRSGNTIYF
TRBJ1-4 | - | TRBV5-1 | - | TGCGCCAGCAGAAGGACATCGGTAAATGAAAAACTGTTTTTT | CASRRTSVNEKLFF
TRBJ1-1 | - | TRBV11-2 | - | TGTGCCAGCAGCCGGGTCAAGATGAACACTGAAGCTTTCTTT | CASSRVKMNTEAFF
TRBJ1-5 | - | TRBV25-1 | - | TGTGCCAGCAGGAAAGGAAATCAGCCCCAGCATTTT | CASRKGNQPQHF
TRBJ2-4 | - | TRBV18 | TRBD2 | TGTGCCAGCTCGCCGGGACTAGCGGCCAAAAACATTCAGTACTTC | CASSPGLAAKNIQYF
TRBJ2-6 | - | TRBV6-1 | - | TGTGCCAGCAGTGATCGCCGGGGCCGCCCTGGGGCCAACGTCCTGACTTTC | CASSDRRGRPGANVLTF
TRBJ2-6 | - | TRBV27 | - | TGTGCCAGCAGTCTGAGTAAGGGGGGCCCTGGGGCCAACGTCCTGACTTTC | CASSLSKGGPGANVLTF
TRBJ1-1 | many | TRBV11-2 | - | TGTGCCAGCAGCTTCTTTGGACCGAACACTGAAGCTTTCTTT | CASSFFGPNTEAFF
TRBJ1-3 | - | TRBV5-1 | - | TGCGCCAGCAGCTTAGAAGCACGGGGCTCTGGAAACACCATATATTTT | CASSLEARGSGNTIYF
TRBJ2-2 | - | TRBV7-6 | TRBD2 | TGTGCCAGCAGCTTACACCCCGGGGGGAACGGGGAGCTGTTTTTT | CASSLHPGGNGELFF
TRBJ2-5 | once | TRBV11-3 | TRBD1 | TGTGCCAGCAGCTCTCCGACAGGGGAGGAGACCCAGTACTTC | CASSSPTGEETQYF
TRBJ2-5 | - | TRBV5-4 | TRBD2 | TGTGCCAGCAGCTTGGGGGCGGGAGGTCTACAAGAGACCCAGTACTTC | CASSLGAGGLQETQYF
TRBJ1-5 | - | TRBV2 | - | TGTGCCAGCAGTGATGTATGGAATCAGCCCCAGCATTTT | CASSDVWNQPQHF
TRBJ2-7 | - | TRBV5-1 | - | TGCGCCAGCAGCTTGGCGGGTAGCTCCTACGAGCAGTACTTC | CASSLAGSSYEQYF
TRBJ2-3 | - | TRBV7-8 | - | TGTGCCAGCAGCTTAGATACGTCGGGAGCTAGAACAGATACGCAGTATTTT | CASSLDTSGARTDTQYF
TRBJ1-4 | - | TRBV5-5 | - | TGTGCCAGCAGCTTGGGTGTTGAGGTCCTGGGAGCACTGTTTTTT | CASSLGVEVLGALFF
TRBJ2-1 | - | TRBV5-6 | TRBD1 | TGTGCCAGCAGCGACTCCCGGGACAGTGGGTACAATGAGCAGTTCTTC | CASSDSRDSGYNEQFF
TRBJ2-7 | - | TRBV6-2/TRBV6-3 | - | TGTGCCAGCAGTTACTCCGGGGGCCTTCCGAACCCGACAGGATATTTCTACGAGCAGTACTTC | CASSYSGGLPNPTGYFYEQYF
TRBJ1-5 | - | TRBV18 | - | TGTGCCAGCTCTCCCACATTTAGCAATCAGCCCCAGCATTTT | CASSPTFSNQPQHF
TRBJ1-1 | - | TRBV19 | - | TGTGCCAGTAGTCCGCCCGGGACACAGGTGACTGAAGCTTTCTTT | CASSPPGTQVTEAFF
TRBJ2-1 | few | TRBV28 | TRBD2 | TGTGCCAGCAGTCCTACTAGCGGGGGACAGCGACAGTTCTTC | CASSPTSGGQRQFF
TRBJ2-2 | - | TRBV12-3/TRBV12-4 | - | TGTGCCAGCAAGGAGAACACCGGGGAGCTGTTTTTT | CASKENTGELFF
TRBJ1-5 | - | TRBV18 | - | TGTGCCAGCTCACCGGGGTTTGGGTTGTATCAGCCCCAGCATTTT | CASSPGFGLYQPQHF
TRBJ2-1 | - | TRBV7-2 | TRBD2 | TGTGCCAGCAGTTACAGCGGGAGCTCCTACAATGAGCAGTTCTTC | CASSYSGSSYNEQFF
TRBJ2-7 | - | TRBV3-1/TRBV3-2 | - | TGTGCCAGCAGCCAAGTCTTCCTCTTTAAGCAGTACTTC | CASSQVFLFKQYF
TRBJ2-6 | - | TRBV2 | - | TGTGCCAGCAGTGACGTCGGGGCCAACGTCCTGACTTTC | CASSDVGANVLTF
TRBJ1-1 | - | TRBV7-6 | - | TGTGCCAGCAGCTTGGTGACGTCGGGAAGCACTGAAGCTTTCTTT | CASSLVTSGSTEAFF
TRBJ2-5 | once | TRBV4-3 | TRBD2 | TGCGCCAGCTCATGGGTGCGGGAGTTCTTTGGAGAGACCCAGTACTTC | CASSWVREFFGETQYF
TRBJ2-7 | - | TRBV27 | - | TGTGCCAGCAGTTTATCGATCGGTCTTGGCTACGAGCAGTACTTC | CASSLSIGLGYEQYF
TRBJ2-3 | - | TRBV24-1 | TRBD1 | TGTGCCACCAGTGATGGAAACAGGGGAGCAGATACGCAGTATTTT | CATSDGNRGADTQYF
TRBJ2-7 | few | TRBV27 | - | TGTGCCAGCAGGCGAGGACAGAATCTACTTTCCTACGAGCAGTACTTC | CASRRGQNLLSYEQYF
TRBJ1-3 | - | TRBV28 | - | TGTGCCAGCACCCCAGGGGTAGGCGGAAACACCATATATTTT | CASTPGVGGNTIYF
TRBJ2-1 | - | TRBV24-1 | TRBD1 | TGTGCCACCAGTGATCCCCGGGACAGGGAATACAATGAGCAGTTCTTC | CATSDPRDREYNEQFF
TRBJ2-3 | - | TRBV21-1 | - | TGTGCCAGCAGCAAAAAAGTCGAACCCTTGGGCGGGCCGTATACGCAGTATTTT | CASSKKVEPLGGPYTQYF
TRBJ2-1 | - | TRBV10-3 | TRBD2 | TGTGCCATCAGTGGCCCCCGGCGGGGGAACAATGAGCAGTTCTTC | CAISGPRRGNNEQFF
TRBJ2-5 | - | TRBV18 | - | TGTGCCAGCTCACCAACAGGGACCCAAGAGACCCAGTACTTC | CASSPTGTQETQYF
TRBJ1-1 | - | TRBV6-6 | TRBD1 | TGTGCCAGCAAAGCCGGGACAGGAGTCACTGAAGCTTTCTTT | CASKAGTGVTEAFF
TRBJ1-4 | - | TRBV5-1 | TRBD1 | TGCGCCAGCAGCTTGGGGACAGGGTCTAATGAAAAACTGTTTTTT | CASSLGTGSNEKLFF
TRBJ2-1 | - | TRBV5-4 | TRBD2 | TGTGCCAGCAGCCCGCTAGCGGGGGGGCCTGGTGAGCAGTTCTTC | CASSPLAGGPGEQFF
TRBJ1-2 | - | TRBV13 | TRBD1 | TGTGCCAGCAGCTTTGAGGGGGCGCGATGGTATGGCTACACCTTC | CASSFEGARWYGYTF
TRBJ2-3 | - | TRBV7-2 | - | TGTGCCAGCAGCTCGACGATGCCGGGGGCGGAAGGCGATACGCAGTATTTT | CASSSTMPGAEGDTQYF
TRBJ1-2 | - | TRBV28 | - | TGTGCCAGCGGAGCCTCGCGGGGAGACTATGGCTACACCTTC | CASGASRGDYGYTF
TRBJ1-1 | once | TRBV28 | - | TGTGCCAGCAGTTTGCCCGACAGGATGAACACTGAAGCTTTCTTT | CASSLPDRMNTEAFF
TRBJ2-3 | - | TRBV5-6 | TRBD1 | TGTGCCAGCAGCTTGTCCCTGGACAGGGAAGTAGATACGCAGTATTTT | CASSLSLDREVDTQYF
TRBJ2-7 | - | TRBV28 | - | TGTGCCAGCCTGAGTACAGCCCGAAGCTCCTACGAGCAGTACTTC | CASLSTARSSYEQYF
TRBJ1-2 | - | TRBV4-3 | - | TGCGCCAGCAGCCAACTGGGACTCGTGGATGGCTACACCTTC | CASSQLGLVDGYTF
TRBJ2-5 | - | TRBV5-4 | - | TGTGCCAGCAGTTTCCCGGGACAAGAGACCCAGTACTTC | CASSFPGQETQYF
TRBJ2-1 | - | TRBV5-4 | TRBD2 | TGTGCCAGCAGCTTACTAGCGGGGGGGGTTGGTGAGCAGTTCTTC | CASSLLAGGVGEQFF
TRBJ2-2 | - | TRBV9 | - | TGTGCCAGCAGCGGAGACAGTCCGAACACCGGGGAGCTGTTTTTT | CASSGDSPNTGELFF
TRBJ1-1 | - | TRBV7-8 | - | TGTGCCAGCAGATCAACACGGAAGAACACTGAAGCTTTCTTT | CASRSTRKNTEAFF